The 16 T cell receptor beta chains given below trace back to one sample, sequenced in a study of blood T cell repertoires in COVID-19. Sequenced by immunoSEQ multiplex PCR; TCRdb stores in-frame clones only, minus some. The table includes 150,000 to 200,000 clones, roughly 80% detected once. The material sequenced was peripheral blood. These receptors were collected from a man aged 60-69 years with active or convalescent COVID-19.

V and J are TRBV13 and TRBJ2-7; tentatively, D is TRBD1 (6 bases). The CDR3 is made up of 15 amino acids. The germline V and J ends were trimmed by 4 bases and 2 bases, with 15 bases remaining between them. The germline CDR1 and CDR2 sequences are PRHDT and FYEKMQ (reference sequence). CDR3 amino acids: CASSSYRAPTYEQYF. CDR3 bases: TGTGCCAGCAGCTCGTACAGGGCCCCCACCTACGAGCAGTACTTC. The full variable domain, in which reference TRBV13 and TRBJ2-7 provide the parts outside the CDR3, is AAGVIQSPRHLIKEKRETATLKCYPIPRHDTVYWYQQGPGQDPQFLISFYEKMQSDKGSIPDRFSAQQFSDYHSELNMSSLELGDSALYFCASSSYRAPTYEQYFGPGTRLTVT.

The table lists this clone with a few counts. CDR3 sequence (DNA): TGTGCCAGTACCGACGGGGGGCCAAGGCCGGCTTTCTTT. It codes for CASTDGGPRPAFF. V is TRBV19 and J is TRBJ1-1; a possible D gene is TRBD1 (6 bases). CDR3 length: 13 residues. V gave up 7 bases and J gave up 11 bases, with 20 bases separating them. CDR1 is LNHDA and CDR2 is SQIVND in the germline V gene (reference sequence).

CDR3 sequence: CASSSADFSLNIQYF. In nucleotides, the CDR3 is TGTGCCAGCAGTTCCGCGGATTTTAGCTTAAACATTCAGTACTTC. This rearrangement joins TRBV28 to TRBJ2-4; D uncertain. The ends were cut back, 4 bases at V and 6 bases at J, with 16 bases in the middle. The CDR3 totals 15 residues. The germline CDR1 and CDR2 sequences are MDHEN and SYDVKM. Complete variable domain (other parts from reference TRBV28 and TRBJ2-4): DVKVTQSSRYLVKRTGEKVFLECVQDMDHENMFWYRQDPGLGLRLIYFSYDVKMKEKGDIPEGYSVSREKKERFSLILESASTNQTSMYLCASSSADFSLNIQYFGAGTRLSVL.

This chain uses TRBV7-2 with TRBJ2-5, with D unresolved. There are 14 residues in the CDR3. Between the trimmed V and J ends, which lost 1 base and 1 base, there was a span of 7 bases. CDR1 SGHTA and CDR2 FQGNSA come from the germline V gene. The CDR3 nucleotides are TGTGCCAGCAGCTTAGAAACTTTCCAAGAGACCCAGTACTTC. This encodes CASSLETFQETQYF.

CDR3 sequence reads: CASSFASSGNTIYF. Here the CDR3 DNA reads TGTGCCAGCAGTTTTGCGAGCTCTGGAAACACCATATATTTT. The rearrangement links TRBV27 to TRBJ1-3; D is ambiguous. Germline V gives CDR1 MNHEY, CDR2 SMNVEV (reference sequence). The CDR3 runs to 14 residues. Trimming cost V 3 bases and J 0 bases, with 6 bases left between them.

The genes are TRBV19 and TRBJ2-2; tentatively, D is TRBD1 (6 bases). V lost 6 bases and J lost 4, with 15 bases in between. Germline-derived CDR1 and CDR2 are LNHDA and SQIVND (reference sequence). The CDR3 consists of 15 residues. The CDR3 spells CASRVRTVITGELFF. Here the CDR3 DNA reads TGTGCCAGTAGGGTCCGGACAGTGATCACCGGGGAGCTGTTTTTT.

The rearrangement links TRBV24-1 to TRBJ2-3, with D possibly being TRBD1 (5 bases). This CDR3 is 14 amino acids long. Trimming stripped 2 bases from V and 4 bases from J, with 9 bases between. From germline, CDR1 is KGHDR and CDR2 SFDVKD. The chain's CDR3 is CATSDYAGSDTQYF. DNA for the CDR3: TGTGCCACCAGTGATTACGCAGGGTCAGATACGCAGTATTTT.

CDR3 loop: CASSGGAGRFSYEQYF. The CDR3 DNA sequence: TGTGCCAGCAGCGGGGGAGCGGGGAGGTTCTCCTACGAGCAGTACTTC. The V gene is TRBV9, the J gene TRBJ2-7; TRBD2 agrees at 7 bases. The germline gives CDR1 SGDLS, CDR2 YYNGEE. With 3 bases clipped from V and 0 bases from J, the junction kept 9 bases outside the gene matches. The length of the CDR3 is 16 residues.

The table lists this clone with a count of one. The CDR3 here is CASTQGGGWDSPLHF. The CDR3 DNA reads TGTGCCAGCACCCAAGGGGGGGGCTGGGATTCACCCCTCCACTTT. This chain connects TRBV7-9 to TRBJ1-6; D may be TRBD1 (6 bases). The CDR3 is 15 residues long. Germline-derived CDR1 and CDR2 are SEHNR and FQNEAQ (reference sequence). Trimming shortened V by 7 bases and J by 8 bases, and 18 bases separated the two germline ends.

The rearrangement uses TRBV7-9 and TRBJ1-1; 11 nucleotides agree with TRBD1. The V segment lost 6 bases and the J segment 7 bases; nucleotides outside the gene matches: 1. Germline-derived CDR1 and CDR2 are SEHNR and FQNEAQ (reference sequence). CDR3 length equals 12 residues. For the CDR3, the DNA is TGTGCCAGCAGTGGGACAGGGGGTGAAGCTTTCTTT. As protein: CASSGTGGEAFF.

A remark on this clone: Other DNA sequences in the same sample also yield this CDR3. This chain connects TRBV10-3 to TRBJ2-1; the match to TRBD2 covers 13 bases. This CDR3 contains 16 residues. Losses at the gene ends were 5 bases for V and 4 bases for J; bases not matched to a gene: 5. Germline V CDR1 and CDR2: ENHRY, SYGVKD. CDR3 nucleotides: TGTGCCATCAGTTCACCGGGACTAGCGGGGTACAATGAGCAGTTCTTC. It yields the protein CAISSPGLAGYNEQFF.

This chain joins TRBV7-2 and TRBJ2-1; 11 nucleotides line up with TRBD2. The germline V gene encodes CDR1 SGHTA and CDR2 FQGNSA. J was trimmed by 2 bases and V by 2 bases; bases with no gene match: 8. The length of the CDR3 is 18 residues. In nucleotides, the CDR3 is TGTGCCAGCAGCTTACCACCCTGGGGACTAGCGGCCTACAATGAGCAGTTCTTC. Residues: CASSLPPWGLAAYNEQFF.

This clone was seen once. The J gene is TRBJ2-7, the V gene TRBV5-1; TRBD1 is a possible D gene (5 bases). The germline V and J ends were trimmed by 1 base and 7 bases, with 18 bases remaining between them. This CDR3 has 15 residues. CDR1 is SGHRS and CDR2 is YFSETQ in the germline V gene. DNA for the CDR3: TGCGCCAGCAGCTTGCTCGGCGAAGGGGCTTCTGAGCAGTACTTC. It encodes CASSLLGEGASEQYF.

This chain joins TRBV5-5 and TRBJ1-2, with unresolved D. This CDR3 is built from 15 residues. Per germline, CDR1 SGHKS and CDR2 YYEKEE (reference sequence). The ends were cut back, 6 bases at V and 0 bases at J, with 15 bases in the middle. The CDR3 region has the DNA TGTGCCAGCATCCTCGATAGCGGGGCTAACTATGGCTACACCTTC. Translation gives CASILDSGANYGYTF.

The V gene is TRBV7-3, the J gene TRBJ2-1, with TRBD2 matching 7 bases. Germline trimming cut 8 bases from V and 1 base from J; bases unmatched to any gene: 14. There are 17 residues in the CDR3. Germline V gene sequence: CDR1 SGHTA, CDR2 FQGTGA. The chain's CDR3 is CASAGGLSGPSYNEQFF. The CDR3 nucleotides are TGTGCCAGCGCCGGGGGGTTGAGCGGCCCGTCCTACAATGAGCAGTTCTTC.

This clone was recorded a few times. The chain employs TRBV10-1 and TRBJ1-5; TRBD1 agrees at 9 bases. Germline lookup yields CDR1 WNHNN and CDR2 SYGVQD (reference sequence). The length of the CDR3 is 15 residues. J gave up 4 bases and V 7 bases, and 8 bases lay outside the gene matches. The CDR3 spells CASTPDRGRNQPQHF. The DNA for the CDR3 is TGCGCCAGCACCCCGGACAGGGGCAGGAATCAGCCCCAGCATTTT.